Listed here are 27 T cell receptor beta chains from one sample, sequenced in a study of response to subunit inactivated influenza vaccine. TCRdb used MiXCR to reprocess the RT-PCR reads, holding one entry per CDR3 protein. The sample records approximately 500,000 distinct CDR3 sequences, 10% to 15% being singletons. The source material was PBMCs from blood, sampled roughly 45 days after vaccination. The receptors here all came from a man aged 50-59 years who received an inactivated influenza vaccine.

This clonotype has more than one count but fewer than ten. The V and J genes are TRBV5-1 and TRBJ2-2; no clear D. The CDR3 covers 13 residues. V was shortened by 7 bases and J by 8 bases, with 15 bases between the two germline ends. CDR1 and CDR2 from the germline V gene are SGHRS and YFSETQ. The CDR3 loop reads CASHLRSTGELFF. Here the CDR3 DNA reads TGCGCCAGCCATCTAAGAAGTACGGGGGAGCTGTTTTTT.

The chain employs TRBV15 and TRBJ2-7; D is uncertain. The V and J ends lost 7 bases and 3 bases respectively, with 4 bases between them. Germline V gene sequence: CDR1 LNHNV, CDR2 YYDKDF (reference sequence). This CDR3 comprises 10 residues. The CDR3 DNA reads TGTGCCACCACCGTCTACGAGCAGTACTTC. It yields the protein CATTVYEQYF.

This clonotype was seen only a few times. The gene calls are TRBV28 and TRBJ2-3, with 7 bases that match TRBD1. This CDR3 has 16 amino acids. The V segment lost 5 bases and the J segment 1 base; nucleotides outside the gene matches: 9. The germline V gene encodes CDR1 MDHEN and CDR2 SYDVKM. The CDR3 reads CASSPTGALGTDTQYF. Written as DNA, the CDR3 is TGTGCCAGCAGTCCAACAGGGGCTTTGGGCACAGATACGCAGTATTTT.

This clonotype was seen only a few times. This rearrangement joins TRBV6-2 or TRBV6-3 to TRBJ1-5; D is ambiguous. This CDR3 region has 13 residues. The V gene's germline CDR1 is MNHEY and CDR2 SVGEGT. With 6 bases removed from V and 6 bases from J, the gap between germline ends came to 12 bases. Here the CDR3 reads CASREEWGQPQHF. The CDR3 region has the DNA TGTGCCAGCAGGGAAGAATGGGGTCAGCCCCAGCATTTT.

The CDR3 protein is CASRDRGHYEQYF. CDR3 DNA sequence: TGTGCCAGCCGGGACAGGGGGCACTACGAGCAGTACTTC. V and J are TRBV12-3 or TRBV12-4 and TRBJ2-7; 12 bases line up with TRBD1. Trimming at V came to 8 bases and at J to 3 bases, leaving 2 bases not matched to a gene. The CDR3 loop spans 13 amino acids.

This clonotype was counted at least ten times. V usage is TRBV6-2 or TRBV6-3 and J usage is TRBJ2-7, with 10 bases that match TRBD2. The germline CDR1 and CDR2 sequences are MNHEY and SVGEGT. Losses at the gene ends were 5 bases for V and 2 bases for J; bases not matched to a gene: 3. CDR3 size: 14 residues. CDR3 nucleotide sequence: TGTGCCAGCAGTCGACTAGCGGGTGCCTACGAGCAGTACTTC. This sequence encodes CASSRLAGAYEQYF.

The chain carries TRBV7-8 and TRBJ2-1, with 9 bases that match TRBD2. Unmatched junction bases numbered 18, after V lost 10 bases and J lost 8 bases. The CDR3 extends over 16 amino acids. Looked up from germline, CDR1 is SGHVS and CDR2 is FQNEAQ. The CDR3 reads CAIAWVGLANHDEQFF. CDR3 DNA: TGTGCCATCGCCTGGGTCGGACTAGCGAATCATGATGAGCAGTTCTTC. The entire variable domain, with the rest obtained from reference TRBV7-8 and TRBJ2-1, is as follows: GAGVSQSPRYKVAKRGQDVALRCDPISGHVSLFWYQQALGQGPEFLTYFQNEAQLDKSGLPSDRFFAERPEGSVSTLKIQRTQQEDSAVYLCAIAWVGLANHDEQFFGPGTRLTVL.

V usage is TRBV6-5 and J usage is TRBJ2-1; 14 bases align to TRBD2. Germline CDR1 MNHEY, CDR2 SVGAGI. V dropped 0 bases and J dropped 3; count of bases not matched to a gene: 4. This CDR3 contains 18 residues. This CDR3 is CASSYSGTSGSYYNEQFF. CDR3 DNA sequence: TGTGCCAGCAGTTACTCCGGGACTAGCGGGAGTTACTACAATGAGCAGTTCTTC.

The table lists this clonotype with many counts. The chain uses TRBV7-9 and TRBJ2-1, with 7 bases fitting TRBD2. CDR3 length: 14 amino acids. Per germline, CDR1 SEHNR and CDR2 FQNEAQ (reference sequence). Trimming removed 8 bases from V and 3 bases from J; junction bases left unmatched: 7. CDR3 nucleotide sequence: TGTGCCAGCGGTGAATCGGGGGGCTACAATGAGCAGTTCTTC. It translates to CASGESGGYNEQFF.

This clonotype has a count of ten or more. This chain joins TRBV12-3 or TRBV12-4 and TRBJ2-3; a weak D match, TRBD1 (5 bases). The CDR3 is 13 residues long. Deletions cut 6 bases from V and 3 bases from J, with 10 bases between. Here the CDR3 DNA reads TGTGCCAGCAGACCCAGGGTTACAGATACGCAGTATTTT. This gives the protein CASRPRVTDTQYF.

The DNA of the CDR3 is TGTGCCAGCAGTCTACGACAGGGGGCGAAGCAGTTCTTC. Encoded protein: CASSLRQGAKQFF. The chain carries TRBV12-3 or TRBV12-4 and TRBJ2-1; TRBD1 aligns across 10 bases. Trimming took 5 bases from V and 11 from J; bases not matched to a gene: 6. This CDR3 is built from 13 residues.

The chain recombines TRBV20-1 with TRBJ1-2; the D gene is possibly TRBD1 (6 bases). Looked up from germline, CDR1 is DFQATT and CDR2 is SNEGSKA (reference sequence). The CDR3 spans 15 residues. V was shortened by 3 bases and J by 10 bases, with 24 bases between the two germline ends. This CDR3 reads CSASLFSRQRDIYTF. Here the CDR3 DNA reads TGCAGTGCTAGCCTCTTTTCCAGACAGAGGGACATCTACACCTTC.

This clonotype occurred many times. V gene TRBV29-1 combines with J gene TRBJ2-5; 8 positions match TRBD1. Germline CDR1 is SQVTM and CDR2 is ANQGSEA. With V trimmed by 3 bases and J by 5 bases, 2 bases remained unmatched. The CDR3 is 12 amino acids. The CDR3 spells CSVDYRGETQYF. CDR3 in DNA: TGCAGCGTTGACTACAGGGGGGAGACCCAGTACTTC. Filled out from reference TRBV29-1 and TRBJ2-5, the complete variable domain reads SAVISQKPSRDICQRGTSLTIQCQVDSQVTMMFWYRQQPGQSLTLIATANQGSEATYESGFVIDKFPISRPNLTFSTLTVSNMSPEDSSIYLCSVDYRGETQYFGPGTRLLVL.

The J gene is TRBJ1-1, the V gene TRBV3-1; D perhaps matches TRBD1 (5 bases). Per the germline V gene, CDR1 is LGHDT and CDR2 is YNNKEL (reference sequence). V lost 1 base and J 5 bases, leaving 14 bases between the germline ends. The CDR3 is 15 amino acids. The CDR3 DNA sequence: TGTGCCAGCAGCCAAGGCCGGAGGGGTAAAACTGAAGCTTTCTTT. Translated, it gives CASSQGRRGKTEAFF.

This clonotype occurred many times. The rearrangement joins TRBV21-1 to TRBJ2-2; the D call of TRBD1 is as the table states it, not checked on the DNA. TRBV21-1 corresponds to a pseudogene. The CDR3 has 16 amino acids. The CDR3 sequence: CASSKSGDTGEGELFF. The CDR3 nucleotides read TGTGCCAGCAGCAAATCAGGGGATACAGGGGAGGGGGAGCTGTTTTTT.

This clonotype appeared a single time. The rearrangement uses TRBV14 and TRBJ2-1, with D possibly TRBD1 on 6 matching bases. The CDR3 loop spans 13 amino acids. Germline V gives CDR1 SGHDN, CDR2 FVKESK. With 0 bases removed from V and 12 bases from J, the gap between germline ends came to 12 bases. Here the CDR3 reads CASSQEMARGQFF. The CDR3 nucleotides are TGTGCCAGCAGCCAAGAGATGGCCAGGGGGCAGTTCTTC. The variable domain in full, with the rest retrieved from reference TRBV14 and TRBJ2-1, is EAGVTQFPSHSVIEKGQTVTLRCDPISGHDNLYWYRRVMGKEIKFLLHFVKESKQDESGMPNNRFLAERTGGTYSTLKVQPAELEDSGVYFCASSQEMARGQFFGPGTRLTVL.

This chain links TRBV6-1 with TRBJ2-1, with 8 bases aligning to TRBD1. Per germline, CDR1 MNHNS and CDR2 SASEGT. V dropped 3 bases and J dropped 4; count of bases not matched to a gene: 5. This CDR3 contains 15 residues. The CDR3: CASSDPGQEYNEQFF. The CDR3 coding sequence is TGTGCCAGCAGTGACCCGGGACAGGAGTACAATGAGCAGTTCTTC.

This clonotype was counted at least ten times. The chain joins TRBV5-1 to TRBJ2-3; D ambiguous. CDR3 length: 15 amino acids. The germline gives CDR1 SGHRS, CDR2 YFSETQ. Trimming took 0 bases from V and 0 from J, leaving 8 bases between them. For the CDR3, the DNA is TGCGCCAGCAGCTTGGAACCCAGGAGCACAGATACGCAGTATTTT. Translating gives CASSLEPRSTDTQYF. The full variable domain, its missing parts supplied by reference TRBV5-1 and TRBJ2-3, is KAGVTQTPRYLIKTRGQQVTLSCSPISGHRSVSWYQQTPGQGLQFLFEYFSETQRNKGNFPGRFSGRQFSNSRSEMNVSTLELGDSALYLCASSLEPRSTDTQYFGPGTRLTVL.

This clonotype has a handful of counts. The chain is built from TRBV5-1 and TRBJ2-1; 8 positions agree with TRBD1. Germline CDR1 is SGHRS and CDR2 is YFSETQ. CDR3 length: 14 residues. V lost 4 bases, J lost 8 bases, and 8 bases stayed unmatched. CDR3 sequence: CASSPLQGAHEQFF. Written as DNA, the CDR3 is TGCGCCAGCAGCCCTTTGCAGGGGGCCCATGAGCAGTTCTTC. The entire variable domain, with the rest obtained from reference TRBV5-1 and TRBJ2-1, is as follows: KAGVTQTPRYLIKTRGQQVTLSCSPISGHRSVSWYQQTPGQGLQFLFEYFSETQRNKGNFPGRFSGRQFSNSRSEMNVSTLELGDSALYLCASSPLQGAHEQFFGPGTRLTVL.

The V gene is TRBV10-3, the J gene TRBJ2-1; 15 bases agree with TRBD2. The trim removed 4 bases at V and 8 bases at J, leaving 3 bases unmatched. This CDR3 comprises 15 residues. Germline V lookup: CDR1 ENHRY, CDR2 SYGVKD. The CDR3 DNA follows: TGTGCCATCAGTGTCCGGACTAGCGGGAGGGATGAGCAGTTCTTC. It codes for CAISVRTSGRDEQFF.

This clonotype was recorded a few times. The rearrangement joins TRBV28 to TRBJ2-1, with D hard to call. Germline V gives CDR1 MDHEN, CDR2 SYDVKM. The V and J ends lost 5 bases and 11 bases respectively, with 7 bases between them. The CDR3 has 10 amino acids. CDR3: CASSLEKQFF. DNA for the CDR3: TGTGCCAGCAGTCTAGAAAAGCAGTTCTTC.

The V gene is TRBV12-3 or TRBV12-4, the J gene TRBJ1-6, with D possibly TRBD1 on 6 matching bases. The V end was cut by 5 bases, the J end by 8 bases, with 13 bases between. The CDR3 extends over 14 amino acids. CDR3 amino acids: CASSQGLPDSPLHF. In DNA, the CDR3 is TGTGCCAGCAGTCAGGGGTTACCGGATTCACCCCTCCACTTT.

V is TRBV5-1 and J is TRBJ2-3; 10 nucleotides line up with TRBD2. CDR3 length equals 17 residues. The junction had 5 bases not matched to a gene; V was cut back by 0 bases and J by 1 base. CDR1 SGHRS and CDR2 YFSETQ come from the germline V gene. In DNA form, the CDR3 reads TGCGCCAGCAGCTTGGCCCTAGCGGGGGCCCGCACAGATACGCAGTATTTT. It translates to CASSLALAGARTDTQYF.

V and J are TRBV20-1 and TRBJ2-3, with 7 nucleotides matching TRBD1. The junction had 7 bases not matched to a gene; V was cut back by 6 bases and J by 1 base. Germline V gene lookup returns CDR1 DFQATT and CDR2 SNEGSKA (reference sequence). This CDR3 comprises 14 residues. The CDR3 nucleotides read TGCAGTGCAACCGAGGGGGCGGGCACAGATACGCAGTATTTT. Protein sequence: CSATEGAGTDTQYF.

The V call is TRBV7-2, the J call TRBJ1-2; 10 nucleotides line up with TRBD1. CDR1 SGHTA and CDR2 FQGNSA come from the germline V gene. V dropped 5 bases and J dropped 4; count of bases not matched to a gene: 7. This CDR3 has 15 amino acids. CDR3 in DNA: TGTGCCAGCAGCAGGGACAGGGGAGAAGGCTATGGCTACACCTTC. The encoded protein is CASSRDRGEGYGYTF. The complete variable domain, with remaining parts taken from reference TRBV7-2 and TRBJ1-2, reads GAGVSQSPSNKVTEKGKDVELRCDPISGHTALYWYRQSLGQGLEFLIYFQGNSAPDKSGLPSDRFSAERTGGSVSTLTIQRTQQEDSAVYLCASSRDRGEGYGYTFGSGTRLTVV.

This clonotype has only a few counts. The chain joins TRBV28 to TRBJ2-3; 8 bases agree with TRBD2. Germline-derived CDR1 and CDR2 are MDHEN and SYDVKM. The CDR3 totals 21 residues. The J segment lost 0 bases and the V segment lost 4 bases, leaving 21 bases of the junction unmatched. The CDR3 bases are TGTGCCAGCAGTTCCCCCCTCGGTCTTATGATAGCGGGGCCGAGCACAGATACGCAGTATTTT. It codes for CASSSPLGLMIAGPSTDTQYF.

This clonotype was seen more than once but under ten times. The V call is TRBV6-2 or TRBV6-3, the J call TRBJ2-1, with a tentative D call TRBD2 (6 bases). The CDR3 has 11 residues. V lost 5 bases, J lost 12 bases, and 11 bases lay in between. Germline loops: CDR1 MNHEY, CDR2 SVGEGT. This chain's CDR3 is CASSQTSRQFF. The CDR3 nucleotides are TGTGCCAGCAGTCAGACTAGTCGGCAGTTCTTC.